This T cell receptor beta chain comes out of a study of cytomegalovirus exposure and HLA in healthy donors. PCR used 60 Vbeta primers and 13 Jbeta primers. Repertoires were generated with immunoSEQ multiplex PCR, while TCRdb's copy carries only in-frame clones and drops some. The sample lists about 130,000 clones; approximately 85% were seen once. Germline values: CDR1 SNHLY, CDR2 FYNNEI. After removal of 3 bases from V and 5 bases from J, the junction contained 11 bases not matched to a gene. The CDR3 spans 17 residues. Sequenced sample: PBMCs. V gene TRBV2 combines with J gene TRBJ2-2; TRBD1 aligns across 8 bases. This receptor was taken from a woman between 25 and 40 years old in good health and CMV-seropositive. Written as DNA, the CDR3 is TGTGCCAGCAGTGATCCGCGGACAGGGATCGGGACCGGGGAGCTGTTTTTT. It encodes CASSDPRTGIGTGELFF. Combining the CDR3 with reference TRBV2 and TRBJ2-2 gives the whole variable domain EPEVTQTPSHQVTQMGQEVILRCVPISNHLYFYWYRQILGQKVEFLVSFYNNEISEKSEIFDDQFSVERPDGSNFTLKIRSTKLEDSAMYFCASSDPRTGIGTGELFFGEGSRLTVL.